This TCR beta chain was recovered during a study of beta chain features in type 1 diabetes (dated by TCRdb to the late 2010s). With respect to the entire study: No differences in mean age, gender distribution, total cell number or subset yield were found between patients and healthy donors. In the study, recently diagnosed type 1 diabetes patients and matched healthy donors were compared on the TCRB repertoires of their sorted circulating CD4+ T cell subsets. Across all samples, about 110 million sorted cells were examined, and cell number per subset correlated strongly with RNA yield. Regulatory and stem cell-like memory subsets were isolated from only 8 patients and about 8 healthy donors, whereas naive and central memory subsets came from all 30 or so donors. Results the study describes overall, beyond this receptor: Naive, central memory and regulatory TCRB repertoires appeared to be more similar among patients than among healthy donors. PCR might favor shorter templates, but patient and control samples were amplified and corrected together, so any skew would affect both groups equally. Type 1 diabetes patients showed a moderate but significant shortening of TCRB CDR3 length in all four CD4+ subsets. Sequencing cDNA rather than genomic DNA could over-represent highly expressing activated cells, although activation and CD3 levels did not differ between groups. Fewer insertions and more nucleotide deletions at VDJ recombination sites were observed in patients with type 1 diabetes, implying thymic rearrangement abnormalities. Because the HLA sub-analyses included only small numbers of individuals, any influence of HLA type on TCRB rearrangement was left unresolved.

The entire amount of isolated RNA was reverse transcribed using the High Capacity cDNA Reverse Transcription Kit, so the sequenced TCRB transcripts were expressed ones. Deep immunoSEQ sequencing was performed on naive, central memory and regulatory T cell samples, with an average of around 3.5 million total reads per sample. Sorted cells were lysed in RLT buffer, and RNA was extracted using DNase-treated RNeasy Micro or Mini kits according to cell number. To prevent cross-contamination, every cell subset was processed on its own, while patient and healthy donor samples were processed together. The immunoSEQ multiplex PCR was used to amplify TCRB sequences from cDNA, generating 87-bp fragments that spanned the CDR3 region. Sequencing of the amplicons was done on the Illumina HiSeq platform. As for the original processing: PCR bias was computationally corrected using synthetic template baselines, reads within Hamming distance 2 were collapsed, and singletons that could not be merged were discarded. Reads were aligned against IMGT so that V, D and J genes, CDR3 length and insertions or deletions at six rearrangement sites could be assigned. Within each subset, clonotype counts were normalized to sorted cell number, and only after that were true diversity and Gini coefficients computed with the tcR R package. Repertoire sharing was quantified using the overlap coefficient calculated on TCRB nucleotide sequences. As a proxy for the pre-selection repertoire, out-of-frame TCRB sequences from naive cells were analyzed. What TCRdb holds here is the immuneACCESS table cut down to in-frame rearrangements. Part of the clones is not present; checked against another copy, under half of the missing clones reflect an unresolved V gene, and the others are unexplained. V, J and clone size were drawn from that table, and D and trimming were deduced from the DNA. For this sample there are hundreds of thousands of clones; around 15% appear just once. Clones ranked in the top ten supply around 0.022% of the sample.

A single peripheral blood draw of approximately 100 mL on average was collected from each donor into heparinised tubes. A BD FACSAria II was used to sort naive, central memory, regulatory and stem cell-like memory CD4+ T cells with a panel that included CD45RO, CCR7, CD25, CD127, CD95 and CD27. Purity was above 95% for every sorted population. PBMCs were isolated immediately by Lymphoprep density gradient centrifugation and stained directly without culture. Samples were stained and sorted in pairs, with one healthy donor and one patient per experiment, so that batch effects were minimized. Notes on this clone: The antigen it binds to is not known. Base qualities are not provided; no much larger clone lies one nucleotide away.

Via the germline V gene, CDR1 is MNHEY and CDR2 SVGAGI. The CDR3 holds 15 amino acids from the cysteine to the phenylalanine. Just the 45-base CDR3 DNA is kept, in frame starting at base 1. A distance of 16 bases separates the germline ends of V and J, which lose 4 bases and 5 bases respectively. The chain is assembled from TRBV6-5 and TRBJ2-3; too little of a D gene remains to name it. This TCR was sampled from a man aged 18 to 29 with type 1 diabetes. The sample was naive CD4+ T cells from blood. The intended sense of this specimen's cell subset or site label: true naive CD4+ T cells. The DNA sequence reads TGTGCCAGCAGTTCTACCCTGGACCGTCAAGATACGCAGTATTTT. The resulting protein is CASSSTLDRQDTQYF.